This T cell receptor (beta chain) appears in the sequencing data of a study of blood T cell repertoires in COVID-19. Study-level background: Both acute and convalescent COVID-19 samples were obtained from the United States, Italy and Spain. PBMCs, B-cell-depleted T cells, or T cells were the source of the cDNA or gDNA that made up the material.

V was cut by 6 bases and J by 2 bases, with 10 bases left in between. The CDR3 loop spans 14 amino acids. Germline CDR1 MNHNY, CDR2 SVGAGI (reference sequence). Study processing details: How many nucleated cells were present was estimated from reference gene primer amplification. TCRdb's copy holds only in-frame clones and misses some; the assay was immunoSEQ multiplex PCR. The V and J calls and clone size were taken over from that table, and D and trimming were inferred from the DNA. The table lists about 98,000 clones, about four fifths of them singletons. Material for sequencing was peripheral blood. The source of this sequence is an elderly man with acute or convalescent COVID-19. The V gene is TRBV6-6, the J gene TRBJ1-4; tentative D call: TRBD1 (6 bases). CDR3 region: CASRQGDTNEKLFF. CDR3 DNA: TGTGCCAGCAGACAGGGTGACACTAATGAAAAACTGTTTTTT.